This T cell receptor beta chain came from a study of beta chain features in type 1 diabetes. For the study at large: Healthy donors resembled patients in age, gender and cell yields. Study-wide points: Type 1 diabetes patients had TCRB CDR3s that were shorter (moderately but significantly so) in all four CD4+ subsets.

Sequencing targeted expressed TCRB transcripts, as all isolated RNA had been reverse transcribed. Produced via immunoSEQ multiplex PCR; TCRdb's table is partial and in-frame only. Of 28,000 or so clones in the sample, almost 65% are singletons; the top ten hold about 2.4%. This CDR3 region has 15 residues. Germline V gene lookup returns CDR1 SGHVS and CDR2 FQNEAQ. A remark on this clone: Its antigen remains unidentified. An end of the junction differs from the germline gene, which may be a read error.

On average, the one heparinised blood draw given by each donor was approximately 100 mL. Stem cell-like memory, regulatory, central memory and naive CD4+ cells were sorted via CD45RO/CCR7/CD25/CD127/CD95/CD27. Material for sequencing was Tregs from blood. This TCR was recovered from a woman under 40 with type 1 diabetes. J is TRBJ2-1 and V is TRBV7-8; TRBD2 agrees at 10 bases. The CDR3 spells CAGSFGLAEYNEQFF. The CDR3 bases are TGTGCCGGCAGTTTCGGACTAGCGGAATACAATGAGCAGTTCTTC.